This entry lists 9 T cell receptor beta chains sequenced from one sample in a study of T cells in tumors and immune-related adverse events (dated by TCRdb to the early 2020s). This specimen's treatment or condition label, per the study, means: nivolumab (PD-1 blockade) given before sampling. Receptors were amplified or captured by the immunoSEQ multiplex PCR assay. What TCRdb holds here is the immuneACCESS table cut down to in-frame rearrangements. Part of the clones is not present; checked against another copy, under half of the missing clones reflect an unresolved V gene, and the others are unexplained. The sample data list about 20,000 clones, and around nine tenths of these were observed just once. The ten largest clonotypes hold 1.3% to 1.5% of the sample. The sample here was lymph node tissue, taken from a patient treated with anti-PD-1 therapy. Every receptor here comes from a female donor with metastatic renal cell carcinoma.

This chain links TRBV6-6 with TRBJ2-1, with 11 nucleotides matching TRBD2. This CDR3 region has 15 residues. Germline lookup yields CDR1 MNHNY and CDR2 SVGAGI (reference sequence). V was clipped by 8 bases and J by 7 bases; unmatched bases: 10. CDR3 DNA sequence: TGTGCCAGCCGACTAGCGGCTAGCGGGAGGAATGAGCAGTTCTTC. Translation gives CASRLAASGRNEQFF.

CDR3 coding DNA: TGTGCCAGCAGTTCGACAGGGAAAGCTTTCTTT. This sequence encodes CASSSTGKAFF. This chain uses TRBV27 with TRBJ1-1, with TRBD1 matching over 7 bases. Trimming took 4 bases from V and 9 from J; bases not matched to a gene: 2. The CDR3 runs 11 residues. Germline CDR1 MNHEY, CDR2 SMNVEV (reference sequence).

This sequence joins TRBV15 and TRBJ2-7, with 7 positions matching TRBD2. This CDR3 has 14 residues. Unmatched junction bases numbered 3, after V lost 4 bases and J lost 0 bases. Germline CDR1 LNHNV, CDR2 YYDKDF (reference sequence). CDR3 DNA sequence: TGTGCCACCAGCATGGGGGGGTCCTCCTACGAGCAGTACTTC. Translating it yields CATSMGGSSYEQYF.

The rearrangement links TRBV11-2 to TRBJ2-3; 8 bases agree with TRBD2. Germline V CDR1 and CDR2: SGHAT, FQNNGV. The CDR3 has 16 amino acids. Trimming took 3 bases from V and 2 from J; bases not matched to a gene: 7. DNA of the CDR3: TGTGCCAGCAGCTTTGCATCGACTAGCGACACAGATACGCAGTATTTT. It specifies CASSFASTSDTDTQYF.

The rearrangement uses TRBV27 and TRBJ1-5; D might be TRBD1 (6 bases). Deletions cut 5 bases from V and 2 bases from J, with 13 bases between. Germline CDR1 reads MNHEY; CDR2 reads SMNVEV (reference sequence). This CDR3 has 15 residues. The CDR3 region is CASSLRQAGNQPQHF. As DNA, the CDR3 is TGTGCCAGCAGTCTGCGACAGGCCGGCAATCAGCCCCAGCATTTT.

The gene calls are TRBV4-1 and TRBJ1-1, with TRBD1 matching over 7 bases. This CDR3 is 14 amino acids long. CDR1 and CDR2 (germline): MGHRA, YSYEKL. V was pared by 6 bases and J by 4 bases, with 8 bases of the junction left unmatched. CDR3 residues: CASSPGTAFTEAFF. The CDR3 DNA reads TGCGCCAGCAGTCCAGGGACAGCCTTCACTGAAGCTTTCTTT.

The chain is built from TRBV4-1 and TRBJ2-1; D remains unclear. Germline V gene lookup returns CDR1 MGHRA and CDR2 YSYEKL. Trimming took 4 bases from V and 8 from J, leaving 15 bases between them. The CDR3 is made up of 14 amino acids. As DNA, the CDR3 is TGCGCCAGCAGCCGCCAGCAAAAAAGGGATGAGCAGTTCTTC. Protein: CASSRQQKRDEQFF.

This chain uses TRBV19 with TRBJ2-7, with a tentative D call TRBD2 (5 bases). Looked up from germline, CDR1 is LNHDA and CDR2 is SQIVND (reference sequence). The CDR3 is 11 residues long. Trimming took off 5 bases at V and 4 bases at J, with 6 bases between the two ends. The CDR3 DNA follows: TGTGCCAGTAGTTGGGAGTACGAGCAGTACTTC. This sequence encodes CASSWEYEQYF.

The rearrangement uses TRBV12-5 and TRBJ2-7; 9 nucleotides align to TRBD1. Per the germline V gene, CDR1 is LGHNT and CDR2 is FRNRAP. V lost 6 bases to trimming and J lost 1 base; unmatched junction nucleotides: 7. CDR3 size: 15 residues. CDR3 sequence reads: CASGRAGTGSYEQYF. CDR3 coding DNA: TGTGCTAGTGGCCGGGCCGGGACAGGGTCCTACGAGCAGTACTTC.